This section outlines one T cell receptor (beta chain) sequence together with its context. Antigen: not known. In germline, CDR1 is SGHRS, CDR2 YFSETQ. Between the trimmed V and J ends, which lost 3 bases and 7 bases, there was a span of 16 bases. The CDR3 spans 14 residues. One entry per CDR3 protein, called by TCRdb with MiXCR from the 5' RACE reads. The table lists about 23,000 distinct CDR3 sequences, about 29% of them singletons. Regarding the study as a whole: The larger-cohort validation was restricted to a single TCR beta V-J rearrangement rather than whole repertoires.

The clonotype comes from a female donor with breast cancer. Sequenced material: tumor-infiltrating naive CD4+ T cells sorted from the breast tumor. Subset defined: naive CD4+ T cells, CD4+CD45RA+CD25-. The chain uses TRBV5-1 and TRBJ1-1; unclear D gene. The chain's CDR3 is CASSWVGKGFEAFF. The CDR3 DNA follows: TGCGCCAGCAGCTGGGTCGGTAAAGGGTTTGAAGCTTTCTTT.